Described below is a single TCR beta chain sequence and its context. Its antigen is still unknown. These data come from a study of T cell responses to AZD1222 COVID-19 vaccine. Study-level points and caveats: With two AZD1222 doses given, Spike-specific TCR breadth and depth both rose. The sample set comprised mostly white British donors with more females, and clonal diversity was possibly underestimated. Close to half of all spike-specific TCRs reportedly target regions of the variants that are unmutated. Spike-spanning, vaccine-associated CD4 TCRs were dominant at 160-218 and 743-854.

Trimming took 7 bases from V and 7 from J; bases not matched to a gene: 3. Per germline, CDR1 MDHEN and CDR2 SYDVKM. The CDR3 sequence is 14 residues long. Data came from immunoSEQ multiplex PCR; TCRdb stores just in-frame clones and leaves some out. Altogether roughly 150,000 clones are present, about nine tenths being singletons, with the ten largest covering 1.9%. The gene calls are TRBV28 and TRBJ2-1; 14 bases line up with TRBD2. The source of this sequence is an adult who received the AZD1222 COVID-19 vaccine. The sample in question was peripheral blood, obtained 28 days after the second AZD1222 dose. The CDR3 region is CASKGLAGANEQFF. Written as DNA, the CDR3 is TGTGCCAGCAAGGGACTAGCGGGAGCGAATGAGCAGTTCTTC. Drawing the rest from reference TRBV28 and TRBJ2-1, the complete variable domain is DVKVTQSSRYLVKRTGEKVFLECVQDMDHENMFWYRQDPGLGLRLIYFSYDVKMKEKGDIPEGYSVSREKKERFSLILESASTNQTSMYLCASKGLAGANEQFFGPGTRLTVL.